The sequence of this T cell receptor (beta chain) was determined in a study of cytomegalovirus exposure and HLA in healthy donors. The PCR had 60 Vbeta and 13 Jbeta primers. Generated by immunoSEQ multiplex PCR, the TCRdb table keeps only in-frame clones and is missing some. Found here are approximately 140,000 clones, around four fifths of them singletons; the top ten hold about 2.5%. The CDR3 spans 12 residues. The sequenced material came from PBMCs. The chain has TRBV21-1 and TRBJ1-1. TRBV21-1 is an annotated pseudogene. The source is a boy between 2 and 10 years old in good health and CMV-seronegative. The CDR3 spells CASSPIETEAFF. The CDR3 coding sequence is TGTGCCAGCAGCCCTATAGAAACTGAAGCTTTCTTT.